This T cell receptor (beta chain) was captured in a study of blood T cells in healthy people across ages. CDR3 length equals 16 residues. Germline loops: CDR1 SGHKS, CDR2 YYEKEE (reference sequence). J was trimmed by 4 bases and V by 0 bases; bases with no gene match: 5. This clonotype was seen more than once but under ten times. No antigen is known for it. Primers used in a second PCR of about 6 to 11 cycles were a sample-barcoded 5' primer and a J-beta primer mix. In TCRdb, the 5' RACE reads were re-called with MiXCR into one record per CDR3 protein. Among roughly 2 million distinct CDR3 sequences listed, approximately 50% were seen once. Study-wide findings and caveats: The study regarded diversity estimates from one million T cells as underestimates. Per million T cells, the diversity of TCR beta decreased roughly linearly as age advanced. Correlation between TCR beta diversity and naive T cell percentage was strong.

The clonotype comes from a woman aged 40-49 years in good health. This sequence joins TRBV5-5 and TRBJ2-1; 9 bases agree with TRBD2. The sample taken for sequencing was blood. CDR3 protein: CASSLEGGLAYNEQFF. The DNA of the CDR3 is TGTGCCAGCAGCTTGGAAGGGGGACTAGCTTACAATGAGCAGTTCTTC.